The 3 T cell receptor beta chains in this list originate from one sample, sequenced in a study of blood T cells in healthy people across ages (dated by TCRdb to the mid-2010s). Receptors were amplified or captured by 5' RACE. Sequencing instrument: Illumina HiSeq 2500. A second PCR of roughly 7 to 12 cycles was run with a J-beta primer mix and a sample-barcoded 5' primer. The public sequencing data were trimmed at Q25 with fastp and processed into clonotypes with MiXCR by TCRdb, which kept only in-frame beta chains. Each record represents a unique CDR3 protein, reported with the most common genes and DNA among its rows. Within this sample are about 680,000 distinct CDR3 sequences, with about 52% of them counted one time only. The ten largest make up roughly 30% of the sample. The sample consisted of blood. The receptors were gathered from a woman aged 55-69 years in good health.

This clonotype was seen more than once but under ten times. The chain employs TRBV4-2 and TRBJ2-3; 9 bases align to TRBD2. Germline assignment: CDR1 LGHNA and CDR2 YNFKEQ. This CDR3 region has 19 residues. The ends lost 1 base at V and 4 bases at J; junction bases unmatched: 15. CDR3 loop: CASSQGNPSGIFDADTQYF. The CDR3 DNA reads as TGTGCCAGCAGCCAAGGAAATCCTAGCGGGATTTTTGACGCAGATACGCAGTATTTT.

Remarks on this clonotype: The junction does not match germline at one end; this may be a read error. The chain joins TRBV11-2 to TRBJ2-1; possible D gene TRBD2, 5 bases. The CDR3 is made up of 16 amino acids. Germline CDR1 is SGHAT and CDR2 is FQNNGV. The CDR3, as DNA: TGTGCCAGCAGCCTCCGGACTCGGAGCTCCCACAATGAGCAGTTCTTC. It yields the protein CASSLRTRSSHNEQFF.

The rearrangement joins TRBV6-5 to TRBJ1-1; 9 bases are a match to TRBD1. The CDR3 has 17 amino acids. Germline V gene sequence: CDR1 MNHEY, CDR2 SVGAGI. V was clipped by 0 bases and J by 0 bases; unmatched bases: 5. CDR3 nucleotides: TGTGCCAGCAGTTACTCACAGACAGGGGGTTTGAACACTGAAGCTTTCTTT. Its protein is CASSYSQTGGLNTEAFF.